Shown below are 19 T cell receptor beta chains from a single sample sequenced in a study of blood T cell repertoires in COVID-19. Sequenced by immunoSEQ multiplex PCR; TCRdb stores in-frame clones only, minus some. This repertoire shows some 42,000 clones, more than 70% found once; its top ten account for over 3.5%. The specimen sequenced was peripheral blood. The receptors come from a human donor in a cohort sampled during active COVID-19.

The rearrangement uses TRBV7-9 and TRBJ2-1; 9 bases agree with TRBD2. Germline CDR1 SEHNR, CDR2 FQNEAQ (reference sequence). Trimming took 1 base from V and 3 from J; bases not matched to a gene: 7. This CDR3 has 17 amino acids. The CDR3 DNA follows: TGTGCCAGCAGCTTAGTTCCGACTAGCGGAGGCTACAATGAGCAGTTCTTC. Encoded protein: CASSLVPTSGGYNEQFF. The full variable domain, in which reference TRBV7-9 and TRBJ2-1 provide the parts outside the CDR3, is DTGVSQNPRHKITKRGQNVTFRCDPISEHNRLYWYRQTLGQGPEFLTYFQNEAQLEKSRLLSDRFSAERPKGSFSTLEIQRTEQGDSAMYLCASSLVPTSGGYNEQFFGPGTRLTVL.

The chain has TRBV3-1 (or the pseudogene TRBV3-2) and TRBJ2-3, with D unclear. The V end was cut by 4 bases, the J end by 4 bases, with 9 bases between. Germline CDR1 is LGHDT and CDR2 is YNNKEL (reference sequence). The CDR3 runs to 13 residues. CDR3 DNA sequence: TGTGCCAGCAGCCGGCCCAAATCAGATACGCAGTATTTT. This translates into CASSRPKSDTQYF.

The chain recombines TRBV6-2 or TRBV6-3 with TRBJ1-5; TRBD1 is a possible D gene (5 bases). CDR1 is MNHEY and CDR2 is SVGEGT in the germline V gene. V was pared by 5 bases and J by 5 bases, with 13 bases between. The CDR3 totals 14 residues. CDR3 coding DNA: TGTGCCAGCAGTCTCACAGGTTGGTATCAGCCCCAGCATTTT. This gives the protein CASSLTGWYQPQHF.

CDR3 in amino acids: CASSAGVSSYNEQFF. CDR3 nucleotides: TGTGCCAGCAGCGCCGGAGTATCCTCCTACAATGAGCAGTTCTTC. The chain combines TRBV11-1 with TRBJ2-1; D gene ambiguous. The CDR3 sequence is 15 residues long. Germline V gene lookup returns CDR1 SGHAT and CDR2 FQDESV (reference sequence). Trimming removed 5 bases at V and 0 bases at J, with 11 bases between. Together with reference TRBV11-1 and TRBJ2-1, the CDR3 gives the full variable domain: EAEVAQSPRYKITEKSQAVAFWCDPISGHATLYWYRQILGQGPELLVQFQDESVVDDSQLPKDRFSAERLKGVDSTLKIQPAELGDSAMYLCASSAGVSSYNEQFFGPGTRLTVL.

This chain joins TRBV4-2 and TRBJ1-4, with D possibly TRBD1 on 5 matching bases. This CDR3 is 17 amino acids long. Germline assignment: CDR1 LGHNA and CDR2 YNFKEQ. V lost 4 bases and J 3 bases, leaving 18 bases between the germline ends. In DNA form, the CDR3 reads TGTGCCAGCAGCCGGGACGGGGAGGGGCGCCCTAATGAAAAACTGTTTTTT. This encodes CASSRDGEGRPNEKLFF.

This chain connects TRBV5-6 to TRBJ2-1, with 8 bases matching TRBD1. The germline CDR1 and CDR2 sequences are SGHDT and YYEEEE. The CDR3 has 12 residues. Trimming cost V 3 bases and J 7 bases; bases outside gene matches: 0. CDR3 sequence: CASSWDRNEQFF. The CDR3 DNA reads TGTGCCAGCAGCTGGGACAGGAATGAGCAGTTCTTC.

This clone was counted once. The chain carries TRBV7-9 and TRBJ1-2; possible D gene TRBD1, 5 bases. The CDR3 has 18 amino acids. CDR1 and CDR2 from the germline V gene are SEHNR and FQNEAQ (reference sequence). Between the trimmed V and J ends, which lost 1 base and 8 bases, there was a span of 26 bases. The CDR3 here is CASSLGGSANQLRLGYTF. CDR3 DNA sequence: TGTGCCAGCAGCTTAGGGGGCTCAGCCAACCAGTTGAGGCTGGGCTACACCTTC. Based on the CDR3 plus reference TRBV7-9 and TRBJ1-2, the full variable domain is DTGVSQNPRHKITKRGQNVTFRCDPISEHNRLYWYRQTLGQGPEFLTYFQNEAQLEKSRLLSDRFSAERPKGSFSTLEIQRTEQGDSAMYLCASSLGGSANQLRLGYTFGSGTRLTVV.

The chain links TRBV7-5 to TRBJ1-1. TRBV7-5 represents a pseudogene. This CDR3 is built from 15 residues. The chain's CDR3 is CVRSLARKANTEAFF. The CDR3 nucleotides are TGTGTCAGAAGCTTAGCGCGAAAAGCGAACACTGAAGCTTTCTTT.

This sequence joins TRBV5-1 and TRBJ2-3, with TRBD2 identical over 11 bases. This CDR3 contains 16 residues. J lost 2 bases, V lost 0 bases, and 2 bases had no gene match. From germline, CDR1 is SGHRS and CDR2 YFSETQ. The CDR3 spells CASSLELAGATDTQYF. For the CDR3, the DNA is TGCGCCAGCAGCTTGGAACTAGCGGGGGCCACAGATACGCAGTATTTT. The whole variable domain, remainder taken from reference TRBV5-1 and TRBJ2-3, is KAGVTQTPRYLIKTRGQQVTLSCSPISGHRSVSWYQQTPGQGLQFLFEYFSETQRNKGNFPGRFSGRQFSNSRSEMNVSTLELGDSALYLCASSLELAGATDTQYFGPGTRLTVL.

V and J are TRBV4-2 and TRBJ2-3, with 14 bases lining up with TRBD2. This CDR3 region has 17 residues. Trimming cost V 1 base and J 2 bases; bases outside gene matches: 2. Germline CDR1 reads LGHNA; CDR2 reads YNFKEQ. The CDR3 coding sequence is TGTGCCAGCAGCCAAGTGGGACTAGCGGGGGACACAGATACGCAGTATTTT. Protein product: CASSQVGLAGDTDTQYF.

The chain carries TRBV7-2 and TRBJ2-7; D is unresolved. V lost 5 bases and J lost 3, with 8 bases in between. CDR1 and CDR2 from the germline V gene are SGHTA and FQGNSA. This CDR3 is built from 12 residues. The CDR3 sequence is CASSPSLYEQYF. The CDR3, as DNA: TGTGCCAGCAGCCCCTCCCTCTACGAGCAGTACTTC.

The V call is TRBV7-9, the J call TRBJ1-1, with D possibly matching TRBD1 (5 bases). Per the germline V gene, CDR1 is SEHNR and CDR2 is FQNEAQ (reference sequence). The CDR3 covers 14 residues. Trimming left V 5 bases short and J 4 bases short, with 14 bases between. The CDR3 protein is CASSRVGGGTEAFF. CDR3 DNA: TGTGCCAGCAGCCGCGTGGGGGGAGGCACTGAAGCTTTCTTT.

The rearrangement links TRBV5-5 to TRBJ2-5, with D perhaps TRBD1 (5 bases). The V end lost 3 bases, the J end lost 0 bases, and 9 bases lay between the germline ends. The CDR3 totals 14 residues. CDR1 SGHKS and CDR2 YYEKEE come from the germline V gene (reference sequence). CDR3 in DNA: TGTGCCAGCAGCTCGGCAGGGTACCAAGAGACCCAGTACTTC. Translating gives CASSSAGYQETQYF.

The chain recombines TRBV4-2 with TRBJ1-2; 7 bases line up with TRBD1. Germline V gene lookup returns CDR1 LGHNA and CDR2 YNFKEQ. This CDR3 has 15 residues. The trim removed 0 bases at V and 1 base at J, leaving 2 bases unmatched. Here the CDR3 DNA reads TGTGCCAGCAGCCAAGATAGGGACAGTAACTATGGCTACACCTTC. Protein product: CASSQDRDSNYGYTF.

The chain uses TRBV19 and TRBJ1-1; 8 positions match TRBD1. Trimming removed 6 bases from V and 5 bases from J; junction bases left unmatched: 8. Germline V gives CDR1 LNHDA, CDR2 SQIVND (reference sequence). The CDR3 runs to 14 residues. The CDR3 loop reads CASSQTGARTEAFF. CDR3 sequence (DNA): TGTGCCAGTAGCCAGACAGGGGCAAGGACTGAAGCTTTCTTT.

The chain recombines TRBV7-2 with TRBJ2-1; 7 bases line up with TRBD1. This CDR3 comprises 13 residues. The J segment lost 11 bases and the V segment lost 4 bases, leaving 8 bases of the junction unmatched. Germline CDR1 is SGHTA and CDR2 is FQGNSA. This chain's CDR3 is CASSSDATGKQFF. Here the CDR3 DNA reads TGTGCCAGCAGCTCGGATGCGACAGGGAAGCAGTTCTTC. Using reference TRBV7-2 and TRBJ2-1 for the parts outside the CDR3, the full variable domain is GAGVSQSPSNKVTEKGKDVELRCDPISGHTALYWYRQSLGQGLEFLIYFQGNSAPDKSGLPSDRFSAERTGGSVSTLTIQRTQQEDSAVYLCASSSDATGKQFFGPGTRLTVL.

This chain links TRBV7-8 with TRBJ2-1, with 10 bases that match TRBD2. J lost 8 bases, V lost 3 bases, and 13 bases had no gene match. The CDR3 extends over 17 amino acids. CDR1 is SGHVS, CDR2 FQNEAQ, per germline. The CDR3 here is CASSFPIGLAGVDEQFF. CDR3 in DNA: TGTGCCAGCAGCTTCCCAATCGGTCTAGCGGGAGTGGATGAGCAGTTCTTC. The variable domain in full, completed from reference TRBV7-8 and TRBJ2-1, reads GAGVSQSPRYKVAKRGQDVALRCDPISGHVSLFWYQQALGQGPEFLTYFQNEAQLDKSGLPSDRFFAERPEGSVSTLKIQRTQQEDSAVYLCASSFPIGLAGVDEQFFGPGTRLTVL.

The V gene is TRBV19, the J gene TRBJ2-5; D unclear. There are 14 residues in the CDR3. Germline V gives CDR1 LNHDA, CDR2 SQIVND (reference sequence). Trimming left V 2 bases short and J 5 bases short, with 12 bases between. CDR3: CASSITQTRETQYF. CDR3 coding DNA: TGTGCCAGTAGTATAACCCAAACCAGGGAGACCCAGTACTTC.

V and J are TRBV2 and TRBJ2-7; 7 positions agree with TRBD2. With V trimmed by 6 bases and J by 9 bases, 11 bases remained unmatched. Germline values: CDR1 SNHLY, CDR2 FYNNEI. The CDR3 consists of 13 residues. CDR3 DNA sequence: TGTGCCAGCAGGGGAGATGGGAGGGAAGGGCAGTACTTC. Its protein is CASRGDGREGQYF.